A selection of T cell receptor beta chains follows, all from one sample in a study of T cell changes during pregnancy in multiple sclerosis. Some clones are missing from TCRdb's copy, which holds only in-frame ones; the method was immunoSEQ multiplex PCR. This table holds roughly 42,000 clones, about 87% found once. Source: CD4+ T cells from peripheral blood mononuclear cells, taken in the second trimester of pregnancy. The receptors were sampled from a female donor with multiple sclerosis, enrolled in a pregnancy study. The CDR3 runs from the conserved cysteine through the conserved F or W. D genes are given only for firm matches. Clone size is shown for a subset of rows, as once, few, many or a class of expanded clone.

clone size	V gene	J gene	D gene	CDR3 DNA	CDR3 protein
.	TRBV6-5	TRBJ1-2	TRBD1	TGTGCCAGCAGTCCGGACAGGGCCTTCCGGGTCTACACCTTC	CASSPDRAFRVYTF
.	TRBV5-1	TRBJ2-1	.	TGCGCCAGCAGCCCAAGGGCGGGCTCCTACAATGAGCAGTTCTTC	CASSPRAGSYNEQFF
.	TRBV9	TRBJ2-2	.	TGTGCCAGCAGCCCAGGGGCCACAAACACCGGGGAGCTGTTTTTT	CASSPGATNTGELFF
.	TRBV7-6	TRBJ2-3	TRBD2	TGTGCCAGCAGCCAAGGACTAGCGGGAACTAGCACAGATACGCAGTATTTT	CASSQGLAGTSTDTQYF
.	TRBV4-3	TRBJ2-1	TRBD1	TGCGCCAGCAGCCCGGACAGGGCAAAACCGTCTACTGAGCAGTTCTTC	CASSPDRAKPSTEQFF
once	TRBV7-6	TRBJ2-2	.	TGTGCCAGCAGTGTACTAGTGTCTGGTCTCACCGGGGAGCTGTTTTTT	CASSVLVSGLTGELFF
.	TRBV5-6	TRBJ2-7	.	TGTGCCAGCAGCTTGGGGTCCGGGAACTACGAGCAGTACTTC	CASSLGSGNYEQYF
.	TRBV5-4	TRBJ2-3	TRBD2	TGTGCCAGCAGCTTCCCTGGCGGGAGGGTGTTCGATATGCAGTATTTT	CASSFPGGRVFDMQYF
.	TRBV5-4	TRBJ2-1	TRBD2	TGTGCCAGCAGCTTGGGACTAGCGGGAGGGGTGAATGAGCAGTTCTTC	CASSLGLAGGVNEQFF
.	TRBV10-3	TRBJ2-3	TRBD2	TGTGCCATCAGGAAGGGGGGACTAGCGGGAAGGCCAGATACGCAGTATTTT	CAIRKGGLAGRPDTQYF
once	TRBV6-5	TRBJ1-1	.	TGTGCCAGCAGACAGGGCGGCTTT	CASRQGGF
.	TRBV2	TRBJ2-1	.	TGTGCCAGCAGTGAGCGGGTATGGGGCAATGAGCAGTTCTTC	CASSERVWGNEQFF
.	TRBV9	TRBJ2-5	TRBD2	TGTGCCAGCAGCGTAAGTGGGACTAGCGGGAGGTCCCAAGAGACCCAGTACTTC	CASSVSGTSGRSQETQYF
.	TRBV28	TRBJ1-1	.	TGTGCCTCCAACGCCGGGAACACTGAAGCTTTCTTT	CASNAGNTEAFF
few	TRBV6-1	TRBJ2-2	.	TGTGCCAGCAGTGAAAAACAGGGAACCGGGGAGCTGTTTTTT	CASSEKQGTGELFF
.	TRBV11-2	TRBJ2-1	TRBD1	TGTGCCAGCAGCTCCAACTCCGGGACAGGGGGCAATGAGCAGTTCTTC	CASSSNSGTGGNEQFF
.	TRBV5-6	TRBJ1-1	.	TGTGCCAGCACGTACCTTCAGGGTATCCTGGGGACTTTCTTT	CASTYLQGILGTFF
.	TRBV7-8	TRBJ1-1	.	TGTGCCAGCAGCTTAGAGGGGTATCGGACTGAAGCTTTCTTT	CASSLEGYRTEAFF
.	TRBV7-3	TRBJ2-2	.	TGTGCCAGCAGCTCCGGACTTAACACCGGGGAGCTGTTTTTT	CASSSGLNTGELFF
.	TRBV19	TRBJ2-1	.	TGTGCCAGTAGTAGAACCGGGAATGAGCAGTTCTTC	CASSRTGNEQFF
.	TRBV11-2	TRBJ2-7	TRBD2	TGTGCCAGCAGCTCTTCTAGCGGACCCTCCTACGAGCAGTACTTC	CASSSSSGPSYEQYF